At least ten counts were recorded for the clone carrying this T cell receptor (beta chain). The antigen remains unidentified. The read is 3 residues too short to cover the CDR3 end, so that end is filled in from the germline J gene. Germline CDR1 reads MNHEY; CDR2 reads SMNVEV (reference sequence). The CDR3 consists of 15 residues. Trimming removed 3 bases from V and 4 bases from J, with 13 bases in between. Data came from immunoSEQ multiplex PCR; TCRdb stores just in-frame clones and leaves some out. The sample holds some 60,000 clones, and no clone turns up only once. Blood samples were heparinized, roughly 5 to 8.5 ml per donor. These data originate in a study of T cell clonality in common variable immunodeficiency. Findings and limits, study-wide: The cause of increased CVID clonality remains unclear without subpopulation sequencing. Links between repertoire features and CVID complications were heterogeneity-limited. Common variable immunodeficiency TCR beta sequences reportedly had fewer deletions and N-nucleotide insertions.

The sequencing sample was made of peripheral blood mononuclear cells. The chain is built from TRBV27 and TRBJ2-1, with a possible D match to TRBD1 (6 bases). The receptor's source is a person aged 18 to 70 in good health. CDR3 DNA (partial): TGTGCCAGCAGTTTGTCTCGGGACACTTACAATGAG. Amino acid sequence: CASSLSRDTYNE. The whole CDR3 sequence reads CASSLSRDTYNEQFF.